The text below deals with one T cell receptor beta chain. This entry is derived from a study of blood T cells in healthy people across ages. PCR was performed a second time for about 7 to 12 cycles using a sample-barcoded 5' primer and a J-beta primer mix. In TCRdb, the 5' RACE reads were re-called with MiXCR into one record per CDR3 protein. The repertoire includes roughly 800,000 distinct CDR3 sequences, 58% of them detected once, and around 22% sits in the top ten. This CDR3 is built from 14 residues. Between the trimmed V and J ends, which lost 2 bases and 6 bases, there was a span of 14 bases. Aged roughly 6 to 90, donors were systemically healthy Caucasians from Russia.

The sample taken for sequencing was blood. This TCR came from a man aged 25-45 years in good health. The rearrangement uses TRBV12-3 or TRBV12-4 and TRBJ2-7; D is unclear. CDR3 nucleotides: TGTGCCAGCAGTTTACGGTTTGGGATGAGCGAGCAGTACTTC. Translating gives CASSLRFGMSEQYF.